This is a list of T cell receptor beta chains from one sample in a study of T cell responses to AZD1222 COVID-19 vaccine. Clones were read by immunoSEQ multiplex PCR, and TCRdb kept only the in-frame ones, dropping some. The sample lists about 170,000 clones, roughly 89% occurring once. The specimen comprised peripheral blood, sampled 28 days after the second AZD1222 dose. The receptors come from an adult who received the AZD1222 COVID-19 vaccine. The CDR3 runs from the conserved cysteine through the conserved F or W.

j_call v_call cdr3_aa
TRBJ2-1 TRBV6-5 CASIGGDEQFF
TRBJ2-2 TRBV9 CASSPGGAGTGELFF
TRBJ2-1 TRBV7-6 CASSPTSGGYNEQFF
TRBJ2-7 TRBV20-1 CSAGINYEQYF
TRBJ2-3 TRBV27 CASSLGLSTDTQYF
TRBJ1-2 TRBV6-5 CASSYGQGGYGYTF
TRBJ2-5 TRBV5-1 CASRRGVQETQYF
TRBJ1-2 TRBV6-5 CASSYSQVTFSGYTF
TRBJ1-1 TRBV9 CASSSNYGENTEAFF
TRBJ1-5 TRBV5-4 CASSSGGTGEQPQHF
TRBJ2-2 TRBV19 CASSQAAGELFF
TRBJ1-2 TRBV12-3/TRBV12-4 CASSSPDYGYTF
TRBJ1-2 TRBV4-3 CASSQDQQGVRYGYTF
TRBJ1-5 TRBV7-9 CASSLGSQPQHF
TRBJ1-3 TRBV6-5 CASSPLDRDGNTIYF
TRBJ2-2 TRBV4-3 CASSQETGTVRLFF
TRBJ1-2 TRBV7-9 CASSRGQGNYGYTF
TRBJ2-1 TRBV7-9 CASSLGGIAQNEQFF
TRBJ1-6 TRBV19 CASIPGGYNSPLHF
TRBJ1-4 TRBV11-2 CASSPGRGVLTGNEKLFF
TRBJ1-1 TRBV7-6 CASTSRGDTEAFF
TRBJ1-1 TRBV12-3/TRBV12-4 CASSLWENTEAFF
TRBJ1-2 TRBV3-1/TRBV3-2 CASSQEEDGDGYTF
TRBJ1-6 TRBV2 CASSDGRSNSPLHF
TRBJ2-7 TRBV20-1 CSATMGSKEYF
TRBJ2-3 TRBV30 CAWIGTDTQYF
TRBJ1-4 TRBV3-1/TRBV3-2 CASRDTGGRTNEKLFF
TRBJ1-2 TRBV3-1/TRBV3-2 CASSQKNGYTF
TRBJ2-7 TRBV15 CATSPPPTSYEQYF
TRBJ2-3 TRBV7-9 CASSSILAGGADTQYF
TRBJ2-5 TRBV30 CAWSLAGGQETQYF
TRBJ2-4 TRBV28 CASSSRTGSAKNIQYF
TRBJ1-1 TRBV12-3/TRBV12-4 CASWKGLGTEAFF
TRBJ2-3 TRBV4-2 CASSQGAPHRDTQYF
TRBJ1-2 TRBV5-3 CARSGETLAVRPPHNYGYTF
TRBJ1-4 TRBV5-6 CASSFGTGEGEKLFF
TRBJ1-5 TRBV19 CASSPLGLQNQPQHF
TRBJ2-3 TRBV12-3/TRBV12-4 CASRGYTQYF
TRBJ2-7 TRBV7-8 CASRSWGHSGYEQYF
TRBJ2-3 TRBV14 CASSQLGSPRTDTQYF
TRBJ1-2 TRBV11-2 CASSLDRAYGYTF
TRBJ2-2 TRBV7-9 CASQGDTGELFF
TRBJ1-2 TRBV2 CARDSDTMSNTNYGYTF
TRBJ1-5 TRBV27 CASSLGMHQPQHF
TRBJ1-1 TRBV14 CASSQGIGNGYTEAFF
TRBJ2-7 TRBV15 CATSRDLAYEQYF
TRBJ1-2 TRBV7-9 CASSFGGTGQLNGYTF
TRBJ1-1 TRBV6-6 CASAGGQMNTEAFF
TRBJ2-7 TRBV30 CAWSVLGYEQYF
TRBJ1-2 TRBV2 CASKDEPPGYTF
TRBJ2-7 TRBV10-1 CAVQRRDEQYF
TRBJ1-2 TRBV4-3 CASSQDIKQLNYGYTF
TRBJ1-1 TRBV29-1 CSVGGEVGTEAFF
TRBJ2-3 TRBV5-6 CASSLPGLAGKGDTQYF
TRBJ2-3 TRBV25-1 CASSEQGASDTQYF